Following are 10 T cell receptor beta chains from one sample sequenced in a study of T cells in localized non-small cell lung cancer. Assay: immunoSEQ multiplex PCR; the TCRdb copy retains only in-frame clones and omits some. Of just over 20,000 clones listed, around 84% are singletons. The sequencing here drew on peripheral blood, taken before any cancer treatment. All receptors derive from a man aged 35-75 years with stage I lung adenocarcinoma.

The chain couples TRBV2 to TRBJ2-7; D uncertain. Germline values: CDR1 SNHLY, CDR2 FYNNEI. The CDR3 has 14 residues. V was cut by 4 bases and J by 1 base, with 11 bases left in between. CDR3 DNA: TGTGCCAGCAGTGCTCCACAGCGTTCCTACGAGCAGTACTTC. It translates to CASSAPQRSYEQYF.

This clone was observed a handful of times. The chain uses TRBV6-6 and TRBJ2-6; 8 bases fit TRBD1. This CDR3 has 15 amino acids. Trimming at V came to 7 bases and at J to 2 bases, leaving 4 bases not matched to a gene. From germline, CDR1 is MNHNY and CDR2 SVGAGI (reference sequence). The CDR3 is CASTTGGPGANVLTF. As DNA, the CDR3 is TGTGCCAGCACCACAGGGGGGCCTGGGGCCAACGTCCTGACTTTC.

The chain uses TRBV21-1 and TRBJ2-7; the table's TRBD1 call for D was not verified on the DNA. TRBV21-1 corresponds to a pseudogene. This CDR3 has 15 residues. The CDR3 DNA is TGTGCCAGCAGCAACCCGACAGGGTCAGGCGACGAGCAGTACTTC. This gives the protein CASSNPTGSGDEQYF.

The V call is TRBV28, the J call TRBJ1-4; TRBD1 agrees at 9 bases. CDR3 length: 13 residues. The J segment lost 8 bases and the V segment lost 4 bases, leaving 2 bases of the junction unmatched. Germline assignment: CDR1 MDHEN and CDR2 SYDVKM. CDR3 protein: CASSYRGHEKLFF. The CDR3, as DNA: TGTGCCAGCAGTTACAGGGGGCACGAAAAACTGTTTTTT. Filled out from reference TRBV28 and TRBJ1-4, the complete variable domain reads DVKVTQSSRYLVKRTGEKVFLECVQDMDHENMFWYRQDPGLGLRLIYFSYDVKMKEKGDIPEGYSVSREKKERFSLILESASTNQTSMYLCASSYRGHEKLFFGSGTQLSVL.

V usage is TRBV2 and J usage is TRBJ2-3; D might be TRBD1 or TRBD2, each matching 5 bases. Germline-derived CDR1 and CDR2 are SNHLY and FYNNEI. V lost 10 bases, J lost 5 bases, and 19 bases lay in between. CDR3 size: 14 residues. The CDR3 here is CATHPGRERDTQYF. The CDR3 DNA follows: TGTGCCACCCACCCGGGACGGGAAAGAGATACGCAGTATTTT.

The V gene is TRBV7-9, the J gene TRBJ2-7, with D unresolved. Between the trimmed V and J ends, which lost 4 bases and 5 bases, there was a span of 9 bases. CDR3 size: 12 residues. Germline V gene sequence: CDR1 SEHNR, CDR2 FQNEAQ (reference sequence). The DNA of the CDR3 is TGTGCCAGCAGCTGGGTGGTTGACGAGCAGTACTTC. Translating it yields CASSWVVDEQYF. The entire variable domain, with the rest obtained from reference TRBV7-9 and TRBJ2-7, is as follows: DTGVSQNPRHKITKRGQNVTFRCDPISEHNRLYWYRQTLGQGPEFLTYFQNEAQLEKSRLLSDRFSAERPKGSFSTLEIQRTEQGDSAMYLCASSWVVDEQYFGPGTRLTVT.

The chain recombines TRBV7-3 with TRBJ2-3, with D possibly TRBD2 on 6 matching bases. The CDR3 consists of 11 residues. Trimming removed 5 bases at V and 6 bases at J, with 6 bases between. Germline assignment: CDR1 SGHTA and CDR2 FQGTGA. CDR3 sequence: CASSAGDTQYF. The CDR3 bases are TGTGCCAGCAGCGCGGGGGATACGCAGTATTTT.

This clone was seen a few times. This chain joins TRBV20-1 and TRBJ1-1; 12 nucleotides match TRBD1. The germline V gene encodes CDR1 DFQATT and CDR2 SNEGSKA (reference sequence). The CDR3 loop spans 11 amino acids. The CDR3 sequence: CTGGQGARAFF. In nucleotides, the CDR3 is TGCACCGGGGGACAGGGGGCACGGGCTTTCTTT.

The count of this clone is one. The chain has TRBV28 and TRBJ1-3; TRBD1 is a possible D gene (5 bases). Germline V gene sequence: CDR1 MDHEN, CDR2 SYDVKM. Trimming pared 2 bases from V and 0 bases from J, leaving 17 bases between. The CDR3 has 18 residues. The CDR3 spells CASSLVAWGHSSGNTIYF. The CDR3 coding sequence is TGTGCCAGCAGTTTAGTGGCTTGGGGCCACAGCTCTGGAAACACCATATATTTT. Full variable domain (missing parts from reference TRBV28 and TRBJ1-3): DVKVTQSSRYLVKRTGEKVFLECVQDMDHENMFWYRQDPGLGLRLIYFSYDVKMKEKGDIPEGYSVSREKKERFSLILESASTNQTSMYLCASSLVAWGHSSGNTIYFGEGSWLTVV.

The chain has TRBV7-2 and TRBJ2-1, with 8 nucleotides matching TRBD1. CDR3 size: 14 residues. J lost 2 bases, V lost 5 bases, and 2 bases had no gene match. CDR1 is SGHTA and CDR2 is FQGNSA in the germline V gene. The CDR3 DNA is TGTGCCAGCAGCAGACAGGGGCCCTACAATGAGCAGTTCTTC. As protein: CASSRQGPYNEQFF.